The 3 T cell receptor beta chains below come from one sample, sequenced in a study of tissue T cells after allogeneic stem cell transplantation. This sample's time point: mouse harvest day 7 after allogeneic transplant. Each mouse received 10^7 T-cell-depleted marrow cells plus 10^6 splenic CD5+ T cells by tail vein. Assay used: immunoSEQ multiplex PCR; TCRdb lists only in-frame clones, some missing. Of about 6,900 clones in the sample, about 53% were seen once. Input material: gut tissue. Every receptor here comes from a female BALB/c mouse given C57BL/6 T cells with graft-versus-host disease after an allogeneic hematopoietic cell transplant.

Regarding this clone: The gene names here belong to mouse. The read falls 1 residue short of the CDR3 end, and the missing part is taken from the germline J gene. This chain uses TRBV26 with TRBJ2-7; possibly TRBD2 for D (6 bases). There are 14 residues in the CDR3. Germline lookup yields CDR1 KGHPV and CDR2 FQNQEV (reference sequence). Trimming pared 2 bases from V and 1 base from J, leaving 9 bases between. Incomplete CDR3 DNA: TGTGCCAGCAGTCTGATTGGGGGATCCTATGAACAGTAC. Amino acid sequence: CASSLIGGSYEQY. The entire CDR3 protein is CASSLIGGSYEQYF.

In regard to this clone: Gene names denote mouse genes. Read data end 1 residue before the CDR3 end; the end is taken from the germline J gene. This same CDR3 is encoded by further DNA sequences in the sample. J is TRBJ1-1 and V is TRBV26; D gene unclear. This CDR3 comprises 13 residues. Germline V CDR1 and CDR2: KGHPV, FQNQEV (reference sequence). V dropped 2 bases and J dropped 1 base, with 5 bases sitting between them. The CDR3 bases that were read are TGTGCCAGCAGTCTGGGGCAAAACACAGAAGTCTTC. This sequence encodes CASSLGQNTEVF. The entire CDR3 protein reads CASSLGQNTEVFF.

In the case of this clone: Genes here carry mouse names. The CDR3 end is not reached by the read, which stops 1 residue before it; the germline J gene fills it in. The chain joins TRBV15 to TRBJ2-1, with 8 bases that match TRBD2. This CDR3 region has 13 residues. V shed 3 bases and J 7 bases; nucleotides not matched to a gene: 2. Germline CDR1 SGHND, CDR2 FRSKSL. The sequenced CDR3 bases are TGTGCCAGCAGTTTGGGGGGGCGAGCTGAGCAGTTC. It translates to CASSLGGRAEQF. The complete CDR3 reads CASSLGGRAEQFF.